Included here is one T cell receptor beta chain sequence, with context. Its antigen is as yet unknown. Amplification used 60 Vbeta primers and 13 Jbeta primers. Method: immunoSEQ multiplex PCR; TCRdb's copy keeps in-frame clones and lacks some. The top ten clones hold almost 3% of a sample with fewer than 200,000 clones, around 75% of them seen once. Donors showed nominal health when sampled, although they likely had unrecorded immune exposures. The CDR3 runs 15 residues. Germline CDR1 reads SEHNR; CDR2 reads FQNEAQ (reference sequence). The V gene end was trimmed by 5 bases and the J gene end by 4 bases; junction bases not matched to a gene: 8. This specimen comes from a study of cytomegalovirus exposure and HLA in healthy donors. At the level of the study: The Caucasian-associated ancestry cluster contained 65% to 85% of the approximately 410 genotyped donors.

The study's findings and limits: A later analysis showed HLA-associated TCR beta chains outstripping equally common others in clonal expansion. CMV serostatus stood as the only immune exposure information on hand.

Material for sequencing was PBMCs. The clonotype comes from a woman aged 45-65 years in good health and CMV-seropositive. V gene TRBV7-9 combines with J gene TRBJ1-2, with TRBD1 identical over 9 bases. The CDR3 loop is CASSQLTGGSYGYTF. The CDR3 DNA is TGTGCCAGCAGCCAACTGACAGGGGGAAGCTATGGCTACACCTTC.